This TCR beta chain was observed in a study of cytomegalovirus exposure and HLA in healthy donors. The study ran its PCR with 60 Vbeta and 13 Jbeta primers. Only in-frame clones appear in the TCRdb table, and some are missing; sequencing was by immunoSEQ multiplex PCR. The sample lists over 150,000 clones, 75% to 85% occurring once. V was clipped by 5 bases and J by 2 bases; unmatched bases: 6. There are 15 residues in the CDR3. The germline gives CDR1 SGHNT, CDR2 YENEEA. The sequenced sample consisted of PBMCs. The receptor was isolated from a boy between 10 and 17 years old in good health and CMV-seronegative. The J gene is TRBJ1-2, the V gene TRBV11-3; 9 bases are shared with TRBD1. The CDR3 loop reads CASSDRGTGNYGYTF. In DNA, the CDR3 is TGTGCCAGCAGCGACCGTGGGACAGGGAACTATGGCTACACCTTC. The variable domain in full, with the rest retrieved from reference TRBV11-3 and TRBJ1-2, is EAGVVQSPRYKIIEKKQPVAFWCNPISGHNTLYWYLQNLGQGPELLIRYENEEAVDDSQLPKDRFSAERLKGVDSTLKIQPAELGDSAVYLCASSDRGTGNYGYTFGSGTRLTVV.